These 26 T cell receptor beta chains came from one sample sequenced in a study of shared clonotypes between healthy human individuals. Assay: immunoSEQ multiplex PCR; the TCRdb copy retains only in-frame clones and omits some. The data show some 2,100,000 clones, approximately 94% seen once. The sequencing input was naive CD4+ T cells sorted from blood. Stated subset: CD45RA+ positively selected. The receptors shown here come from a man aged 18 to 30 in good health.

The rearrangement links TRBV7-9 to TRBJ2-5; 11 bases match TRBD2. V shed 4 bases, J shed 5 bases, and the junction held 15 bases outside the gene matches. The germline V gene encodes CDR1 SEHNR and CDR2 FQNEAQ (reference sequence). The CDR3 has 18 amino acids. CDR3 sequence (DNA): TGTGCCAGCAGCTCTTACGAACTTTCGACTAGCGGGAAGGAGACCCAGTACTTC. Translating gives CASSSYELSTSGKETQYF.

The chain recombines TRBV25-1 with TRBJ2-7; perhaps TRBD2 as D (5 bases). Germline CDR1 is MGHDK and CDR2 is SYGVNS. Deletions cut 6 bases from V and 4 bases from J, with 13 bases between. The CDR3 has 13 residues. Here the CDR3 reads CASSQAAIYEQYF. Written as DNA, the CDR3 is TGTGCCAGCAGCCAAGCGGCCATTTACGAGCAGTACTTC.

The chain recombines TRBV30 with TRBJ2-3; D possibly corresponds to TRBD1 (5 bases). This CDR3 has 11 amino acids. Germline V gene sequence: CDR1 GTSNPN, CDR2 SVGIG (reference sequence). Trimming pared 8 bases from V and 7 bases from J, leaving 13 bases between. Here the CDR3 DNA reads TGTGCCGTGTCAGGGTCATATACGCAGTATTTT. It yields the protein CAVSGSYTQYF. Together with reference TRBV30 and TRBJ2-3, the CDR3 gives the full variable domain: SQTIHQWPATLVQPVGSPLSLECTVEGTSNPNLYWYRQAAGRGLQLLFYSVGIGQISSEVPQNLSASRPQDRQFILSSKKLLLSDSGFYLCAVSGSYTQYFGPGTRLTVL.

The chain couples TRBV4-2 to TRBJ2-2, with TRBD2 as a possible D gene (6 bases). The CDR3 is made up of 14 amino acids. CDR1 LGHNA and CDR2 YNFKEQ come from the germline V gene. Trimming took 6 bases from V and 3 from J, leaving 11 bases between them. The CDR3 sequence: CASRRGMDTGELFF. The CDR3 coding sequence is TGTGCCAGCAGGCGCGGGATGGACACCGGGGAGCTGTTTTTT.

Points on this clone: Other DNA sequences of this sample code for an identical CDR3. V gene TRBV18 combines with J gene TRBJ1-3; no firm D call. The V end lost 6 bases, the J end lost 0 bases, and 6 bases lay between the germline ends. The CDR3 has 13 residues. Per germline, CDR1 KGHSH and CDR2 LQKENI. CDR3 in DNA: TGTGCCAGCTCGGGATCCTCTGGAAACACCATATATTTT. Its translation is CASSGSSGNTIYF.

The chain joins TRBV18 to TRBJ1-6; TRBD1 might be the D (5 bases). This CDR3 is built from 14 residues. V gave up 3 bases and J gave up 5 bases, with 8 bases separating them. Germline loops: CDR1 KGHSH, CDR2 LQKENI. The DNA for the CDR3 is TGTGCCAGCTCACCGGGACCGAATAATTCACCCCTCCACTTT. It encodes CASSPGPNNSPLHF.

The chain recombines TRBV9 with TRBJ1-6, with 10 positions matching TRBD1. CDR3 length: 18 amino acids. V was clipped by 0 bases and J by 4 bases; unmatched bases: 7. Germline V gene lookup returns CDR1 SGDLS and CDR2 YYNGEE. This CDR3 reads CASSVGLGTGVYNSPLHF. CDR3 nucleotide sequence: TGTGCCAGCAGCGTAGGATTAGGGACAGGGGTTTATAATTCACCCCTCCACTTT.

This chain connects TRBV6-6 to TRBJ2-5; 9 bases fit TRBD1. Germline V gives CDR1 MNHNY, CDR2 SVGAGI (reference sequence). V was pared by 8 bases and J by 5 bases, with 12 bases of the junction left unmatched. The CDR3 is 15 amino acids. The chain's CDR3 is CASSTRWTGEETQYF. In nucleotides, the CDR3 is TGTGCCAGCTCCACTCGTTGGACAGGGGAGGAGACCCAGTACTTC.

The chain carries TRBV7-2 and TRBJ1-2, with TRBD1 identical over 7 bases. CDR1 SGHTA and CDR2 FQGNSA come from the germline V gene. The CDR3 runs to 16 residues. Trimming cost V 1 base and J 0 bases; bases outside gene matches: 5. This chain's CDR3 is CASSLVDRVSNYGYTF. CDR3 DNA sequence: TGTGCCAGCAGCTTAGTTGACAGGGTATCTAACTATGGCTACACCTTC.

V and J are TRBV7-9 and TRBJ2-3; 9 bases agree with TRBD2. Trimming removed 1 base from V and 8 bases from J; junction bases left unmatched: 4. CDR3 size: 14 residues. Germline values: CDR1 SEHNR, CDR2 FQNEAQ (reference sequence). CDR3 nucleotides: TGTGCCAGCAGCTTAGGCGGGGGGGCCGGTACGCAGTATTTT. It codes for CASSLGGGAGTQYF.

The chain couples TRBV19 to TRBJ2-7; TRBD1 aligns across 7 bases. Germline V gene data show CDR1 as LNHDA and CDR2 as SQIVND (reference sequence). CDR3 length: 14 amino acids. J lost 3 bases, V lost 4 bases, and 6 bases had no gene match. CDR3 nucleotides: TGTGCCAGTAGTACCCCGGGACAGCGCTACGAGCAGTACTTC. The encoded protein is CASSTPGQRYEQYF.

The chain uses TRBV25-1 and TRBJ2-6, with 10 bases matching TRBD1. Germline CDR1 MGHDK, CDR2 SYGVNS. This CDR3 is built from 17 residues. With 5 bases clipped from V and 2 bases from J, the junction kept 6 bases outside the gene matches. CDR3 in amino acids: CASSPLTGGTGANVLTF. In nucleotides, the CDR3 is TGTGCCAGCAGTCCGCTGACAGGGGGCACTGGGGCCAACGTCCTGACTTTC.

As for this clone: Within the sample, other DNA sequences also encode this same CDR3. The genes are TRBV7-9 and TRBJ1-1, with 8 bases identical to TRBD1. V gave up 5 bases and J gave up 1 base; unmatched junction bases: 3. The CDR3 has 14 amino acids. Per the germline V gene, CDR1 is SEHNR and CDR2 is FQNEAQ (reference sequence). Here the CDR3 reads CASSSGTGNTEAFF. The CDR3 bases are TGTGCCAGCAGCAGCGGGACAGGGAACACTGAAGCTTTCTTT.

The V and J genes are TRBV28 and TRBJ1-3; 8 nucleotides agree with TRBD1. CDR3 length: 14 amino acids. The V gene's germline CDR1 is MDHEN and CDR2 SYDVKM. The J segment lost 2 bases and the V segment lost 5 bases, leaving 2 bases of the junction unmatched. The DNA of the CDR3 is TGTGCCAGCAGTCCACAGGGGGCTGGAAACACCATATATTTT. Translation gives CASSPQGAGNTIYF.

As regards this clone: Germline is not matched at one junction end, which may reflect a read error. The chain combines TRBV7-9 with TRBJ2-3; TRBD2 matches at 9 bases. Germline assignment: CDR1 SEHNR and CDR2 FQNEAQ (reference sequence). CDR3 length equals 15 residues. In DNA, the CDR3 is TGTGCCAGCAGCGTAGCGGGAGTCTCCACAGATACGCAGTATTTT. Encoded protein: CASSVAGVSTDTQYF.

The CDR3 DNA follows: TGTGCCTGGGCGACAGGGTTGGGGGACATTCAGTACTTC. The encoded protein is CAWATGLGDIQYF. The chain has TRBV30 and TRBJ2-4, with 7 nucleotides matching TRBD1. V lost 5 bases to trimming and J lost 8 bases; unmatched junction nucleotides: 9. Germline-derived CDR1 and CDR2 are GTSNPN and SVGIG (reference sequence). The CDR3 contains 13 residues.

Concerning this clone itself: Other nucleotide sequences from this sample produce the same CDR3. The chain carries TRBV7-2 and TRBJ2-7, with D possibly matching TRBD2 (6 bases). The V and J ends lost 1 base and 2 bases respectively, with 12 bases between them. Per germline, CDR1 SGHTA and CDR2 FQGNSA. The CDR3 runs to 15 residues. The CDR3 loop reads CASSLEVGGTYEQYF. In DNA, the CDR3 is TGTGCCAGCAGCTTAGAGGTGGGAGGAACCTACGAGCAGTACTTC.

The CDR3 sequence is CASSLIVQDPTWYF. In nucleotides, the CDR3 is TGCGCCAGCAGCTTGATAGTACAGGACCCGACGTGGTACTTC. V is TRBV5-1 and J is TRBJ2-7; maybe TRBD1 (5 bases). V was cut by 1 base and J by 12 bases, with 20 bases left in between. The germline V gene has CDR1 SGHRS and CDR2 YFSETQ. The CDR3 is 14 amino acids.

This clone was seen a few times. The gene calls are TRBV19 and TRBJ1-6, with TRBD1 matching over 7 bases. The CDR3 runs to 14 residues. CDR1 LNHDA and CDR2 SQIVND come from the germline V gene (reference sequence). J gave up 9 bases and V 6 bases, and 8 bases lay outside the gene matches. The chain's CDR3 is CASSETGIGSPLHF. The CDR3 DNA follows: TGTGCCAGTAGCGAGACAGGGATAGGTTCACCCCTCCACTTT.

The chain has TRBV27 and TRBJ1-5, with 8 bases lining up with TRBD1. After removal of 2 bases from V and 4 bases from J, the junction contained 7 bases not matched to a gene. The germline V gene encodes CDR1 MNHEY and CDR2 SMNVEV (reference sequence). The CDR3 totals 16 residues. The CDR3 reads CASSLAGGAGNQPQHF. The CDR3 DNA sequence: TGTGCCAGCAGTTTAGCAGGGGGCGCGGGAAATCAGCCCCAGCATTTT.

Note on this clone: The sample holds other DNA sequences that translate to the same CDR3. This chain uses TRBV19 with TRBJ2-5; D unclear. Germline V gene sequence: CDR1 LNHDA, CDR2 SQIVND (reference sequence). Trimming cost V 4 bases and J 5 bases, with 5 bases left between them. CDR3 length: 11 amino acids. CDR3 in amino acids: CASSTQETQYF. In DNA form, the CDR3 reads TGTGCCAGTAGTACCCAGGAGACCCAGTACTTC.

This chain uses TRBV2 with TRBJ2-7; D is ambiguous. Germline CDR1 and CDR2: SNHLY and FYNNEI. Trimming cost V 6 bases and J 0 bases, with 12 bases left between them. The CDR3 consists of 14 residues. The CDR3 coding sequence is TGTGCCAGCAGGATAACACGAAGCTCCTACGAGCAGTACTTC. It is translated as CASRITRSSYEQYF.

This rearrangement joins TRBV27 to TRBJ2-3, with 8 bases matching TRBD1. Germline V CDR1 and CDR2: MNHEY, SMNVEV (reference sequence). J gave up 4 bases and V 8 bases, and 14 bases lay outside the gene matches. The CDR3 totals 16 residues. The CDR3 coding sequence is TGTGCCAGCCTCCCTCTCGGCAGGGGGCTTGCAGATACGCAGTATTTT. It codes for CASLPLGRGLADTQYF.

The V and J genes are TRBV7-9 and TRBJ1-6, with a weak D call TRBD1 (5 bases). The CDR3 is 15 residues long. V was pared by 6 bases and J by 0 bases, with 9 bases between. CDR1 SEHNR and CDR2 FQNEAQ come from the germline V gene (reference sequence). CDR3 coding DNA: TGTGCCAGCAGTGAGGGGAGCTCCTATAATTCACCCCTCCACTTT. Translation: CASSEGSSYNSPLHF.

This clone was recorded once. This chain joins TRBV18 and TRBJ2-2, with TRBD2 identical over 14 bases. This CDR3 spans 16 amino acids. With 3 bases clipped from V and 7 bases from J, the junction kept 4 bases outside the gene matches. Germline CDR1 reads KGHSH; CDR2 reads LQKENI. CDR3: CASSPGLAGVVGELFF. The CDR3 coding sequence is TGTGCCAGCTCACCGGGACTAGCGGGAGTTGTCGGGGAGCTGTTTTTT.

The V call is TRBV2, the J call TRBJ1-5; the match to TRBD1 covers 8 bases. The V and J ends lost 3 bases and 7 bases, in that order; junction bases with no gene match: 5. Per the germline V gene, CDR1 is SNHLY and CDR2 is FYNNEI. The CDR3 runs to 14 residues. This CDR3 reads CASSDADRAQPQHF. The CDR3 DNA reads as TGTGCCAGCAGTGACGCGGACAGGGCCCAGCCCCAGCATTTT.